These 9 T cell receptor beta chains were all obtained from the same sample, sequenced in a study of control samples from healthy donors and cancer patients. Profiling relied on immunoSEQ multiplex PCR, and the TCRdb table lists in-frame clones only, not all of them. The profile shows about 410,000 clones, around 90% of them singletons. Sequencing was carried out using PBMCs. These receptors were collected from a man in his forties or fifties with head and neck cancer.

The chain employs TRBV30 and TRBJ1-3; D is perhaps TRBD1 (6 bases). The CDR3 is 15 residues long. CDR1 and CDR2 (germline): GTSNPN, SVGIG (reference sequence). The V end was cut by 0 bases, the J end by 4 bases, with 13 bases between. CDR3 DNA: TGTGCCTGGAGTGTAATGTCAGGGGAAGGAAACACCATATATTTT. Amino acids: CAWSVMSGEGNTIYF.

The chain is built from TRBV6-4 and TRBJ1-2; unclear D gene. Trimming cost V 4 bases and J 4 bases, with 7 bases left between them. Per germline, CDR1 MRHNA and CDR2 SNTAGT. This CDR3 spans 12 amino acids. The CDR3 loop reads CASSGDGYGYTF. The CDR3 coding sequence is TGTGCCAGCAGTGGTGATGGCTATGGCTACACCTTC.

The chain links TRBV5-8 to TRBJ1-2; 7 positions agree with TRBD1. The V segment lost 5 bases and the J segment 7 bases; nucleotides outside the gene matches: 14. Germline V CDR1 and CDR2: SGHTS, YDEGEE. The CDR3 covers 15 residues. This chain's CDR3 is CASSTGQANRGGYTF. DNA for the CDR3: TGTGCCAGCAGTACTGGACAGGCGAACCGCGGTGGCTACACCTTC.

CDR3 sequence reads: CASSRTGGNEQFF. The CDR3 DNA reads TGTGCCAGCAGCCGGACAGGCGGGAATGAGCAGTTCTTC. This chain links TRBV6-5 with TRBJ2-1; 7 bases match TRBD1. In germline, CDR1 is MNHEY, CDR2 SVGAGI. Unmatched junction bases numbered 6, after V lost 6 bases and J lost 7 bases. The CDR3 totals 13 residues.

The chain is built from TRBV7-3 and TRBJ2-7; TRBD2 is a possible D gene (6 bases). This CDR3 has 13 residues. The ends were cut back, 5 bases at V and 5 bases at J, with 13 bases in the middle. Germline loops: CDR1 SGHTA, CDR2 FQGTGA. The CDR3 bases are TGTGCCAGCAGCCAGACGGGAGAGGACGAGCAGTACTTC. This translates into CASSQTGEDEQYF.

As DNA, the CDR3 is TGTGCCAGCAGTCCGATGGGGACTAGCGTAGATACGCAGTATTTT. Its translation: CASSPMGTSVDTQYF. The V call is TRBV9, the J call TRBJ2-3, with TRBD2 matching over 10 bases. Germline loops: CDR1 SGDLS, CDR2 YYNGEE. The CDR3 covers 15 residues. After removal of 5 bases from V and 5 bases from J, the junction contained 8 bases not matched to a gene.

The chain joins TRBV4-3 to TRBJ1-1, with a possible D match to TRBD1 (5 bases). Trimming took off 4 bases at V and 0 bases at J, with 12 bases between the two ends. Per the germline V gene, CDR1 is LGHNA and CDR2 is YSLEER. The CDR3 has 15 residues. CDR3 DNA sequence: TGCGCCAGCAGCCCGAGGGGCAGACTGAACACTGAAGCTTTCTTT. Translated: CASSPRGRLNTEAFF.

J is TRBJ2-3 and V is TRBV15, with TRBD2 matching 8 bases. The trim removed 5 bases at V and 3 bases at J, leaving 7 bases unmatched. The germline gives CDR1 LNHNV, CDR2 YYDKDF (reference sequence). This CDR3 contains 15 residues. The CDR3 DNA is TGTGCCACCAGCTTAGAGCGGGAGAGGACAGATACGCAGTATTTT. It yields the protein CATSLERERTDTQYF.

The chain employs TRBV27 and TRBJ1-5; D might be TRBD1 (6 bases). Trimming took off 5 bases at V and 2 bases at J, with 19 bases between the two ends. Germline-derived CDR1 and CDR2 are MNHEY and SMNVEV (reference sequence). The CDR3 loop spans 17 amino acids. The CDR3 is CASSTRGAGDRNQPQHF. CDR3 in DNA: TGTGCCAGCAGTACTCGGGGGGCAGGAGATCGCAATCAGCCCCAGCATTTT.